The clone carrying this T cell receptor (beta chain) was seen only a few times. Its cognate antigen is unknown. cDNA libraries of TCR beta carried unique molecular identifiers. T cells numbering roughly 0.95 to 10 million yielded approximately 500,000 cDNA molecules. TCRdb fed the PCR reads into MiXCR, producing one record per CDR3 protein. The table includes 700,000 to 900,000 distinct CDR3 sequences, 46% detected once. The data are from a study of post-analysis software for immune sequencing data. Whole-study context: The study covered relapsing-remitting, secondary progressive and progressive-relapsing courses of multiple sclerosis.

Study-level results: Same-batch preparations were strongly co-clustered by F measure. Controls had significantly higher normalized Chao1 diversity than multiple sclerosis patients. Comparison of patients with controls showed a handful of TRBV segments more frequent in patients, TRBV5-6, TRBV5-1 and TRBV20-1 among them.

Trimming took off 3 bases at V and 4 bases at J, with 9 bases between the two ends. There are 14 residues in the CDR3. The source of this sequence is a girl aged 5-17 years with multiple sclerosis. The chain has TRBV12-3 or TRBV12-4 and TRBJ1-4; D is uncertain. The sequenced sample was blood. The CDR3 DNA sequence: TGTGCCAGCAGTTTCTCCGGGTATAATGAAAAACTGTTTTTT. Protein product: CASSFSGYNEKLFF.